Listed below are T cell receptor beta chains from one sample, sequenced in a study of shared clonotypes between healthy human individuals. Here immunoSEQ multiplex PCR was the method, and the copy in TCRdb shows in-frame clones only, minus some. The sample includes roughly 1,800,000 clones, approximately 94% of them seen just once. The sample taken for sequencing was naive CD8+ T cells sorted from blood. These receptors were collected from a man aged 18 to 29 in good health. The CDR3 runs from the conserved cysteine through the conserved F or W. The D gene is left open where the match is weak. Clone size appears in some rows only: once, few, many, or a class for an expanded clone.

d_call clone_size j_call v_call cdr3_nt cdr3_aa
NA NA TRBJ2-3 TRBV6-1 TGTGCCAGCAGTGAATCTCCGGTGAACACAGATACGCAGTATTTT CASSESPVNTDTQYF
TRBD2 once TRBJ2-7 TRBV6-1 TGTGCCAGCACTGAAGTAGGGACTAGCGGTCGCTACGAGCAGTACTTC CASTEVGTSGRYEQYF
NA NA TRBJ2-3 TRBV7-6 TGTGCCAGCAGCTTGCGGACGGAGAGCACAGATACGCAGTATTTT CASSLRTESTDTQYF
NA NA TRBJ1-1 TRBV7-9 TGTGCCAGCAGCTTAAACGTTAACACTGAAGCTTTCTTT CASSLNVNTEAFF
NA once TRBJ1-1 TRBV30 TGTGCCTGGAGCGCCCTATGGGGCACTGAAGCTTTCTTT CAWSALWGTEAFF
NA NA TRBJ2-1 TRBV9 TGTGCCAGCAGCGGCAACCGGGCGGGCCAGGAGGACAATGAGCAGTTCTTC CASSGNRAGQEDNEQFF
TRBD2 NA TRBJ2-7 TRBV28 TGTGCCAGCAGCCCCGGGAGGGGGTACGAGCAGTACTTC CASSPGRGYEQYF
NA NA TRBJ2-5 TRBV27 TGTGCCAGCAGTTTAGTAGGGGGTGGGGAGACCCAGTACTTC CASSLVGGGETQYF
NA NA TRBJ1-5 TRBV5-6 TGTGCCAGCAGCCTACAGGGTGGGAGCAATCAGCCCCAGCATTTT CASSLQGGSNQPQHF
TRBD1 NA TRBJ2-3 TRBV5-6 TGTGCCAGCAGCTTGGTGTCCACAGGGGGTAACACAGATACGCAGTATTTT CASSLVSTGGNTDTQYF
TRBD2 NA TRBJ2-1 TRBV27 TGTGCCAGCAGTTTATCTAGCGGGGACTCCTACAATGAGCAGTTCTTC CASSLSSGDSYNEQFF
NA NA TRBJ2-1 TRBV5-6 TGTGCCAGCAGCTTGAGGGGAGACAATGAGCAGTTCTTC CASSLRGDNEQFF
NA NA TRBJ1-1 TRBV30 TGTGCCTGGAACTGGGACACGGACACTGAAGCTTTCTTT CAWNWDTDTEAFF
NA NA TRBJ2-5 TRBV6-1 TGTGCCAGCGGGGAAAAGGGAAGGCCTGGACAGTACTTC CASGEKGRPGQYF
NA NA TRBJ1-3 TRBV4-3 TGCGCCAGCAGCCAAGAAATCGGTCCCGGTGACACCATATATTTT CASSQEIGPGDTIYF
TRBD2 NA TRBJ2-7 TRBV6-6 TGTGCCAGCAGTCCGTTAGCGGGAAGCGCCTACGAGCAGTACTTC CASSPLAGSAYEQYF
TRBD2 NA TRBJ2-1 TRBV5-4 TGTGCCAGCAGCTGGACGAGCGGGAGCTTCAAAAATGAGCAGTTCTTC CASSWTSGSFKNEQFF
TRBD1 NA TRBJ2-7 TRBV7-9 TGTGCCAGCAGCTTAGGGGACAGCCTTTCCTACGAGCAGTACTTC CASSLGDSLSYEQYF
TRBD2 NA TRBJ2-1 TRBV27 TGTGCCAGCAGCTCCGGACTAGCGGGAGTCCATGAGCAGTTCTTC CASSSGLAGVHEQFF
TRBD2 NA TRBJ2-1 TRBV14 TGTGCCAGCAGCCGCTCGACTAGCGGGAGGGCCTATGAGCAGTTCTTC CASSRSTSGRAYEQFF
TRBD1 NA TRBJ2-1 TRBV27 TGTGCCAGCAGTTACACTGCAGGGGGCGTACGCAATGAGCAGTTCTTC CASSYTAGGVRNEQFF
TRBD1 NA TRBJ2-5 TRBV7-9 TGTGCCAGCAGCTTAAGTAGTCAGGGGGCGAGGAAAGAGACCCAGTACTTC CASSLSSQGARKETQYF
NA NA TRBJ1-1 TRBV6-5 TGTGCCAGCAGTTACTTCAACACTAACACTGAAGCTTTCTTT CASSYFNTNTEAFF
NA NA TRBJ1-1 TRBV19 TGTGCCAGTAGGGAGGACTATGGGTGGACTGAAGCTTTCTTT CASREDYGWTEAFF
NA NA TRBJ1-1 TRBV7-9 TGTGCCAGCAGCCCACCCATGAACACTGAAGCTTTCTTT CASSPPMNTEAFF
NA NA TRBJ2-3 TRBV18 TGTGCCAGCTCACGGTCCACAGATACGCAGTATTTT CASSRSTDTQYF
NA NA TRBJ1-1 TRBV10-1 TGCGCCAGCAGTGAGAGCCGTGGCGGCTTGGGGAACACTGAAGCTTTCTTT CASSESRGGLGNTEAFF
TRBD1 NA TRBJ2-2 TRBV28 TGTGCCAGCACAAGGACAGGAAGCCACACCGGGGAGCTGTTTTTT CASTRTGSHTGELFF
NA NA TRBJ1-3 TRBV23-1 TGCGCCAGCAGTCAATTGCTGTACTCTGGAAACACCATATATTTT CASSQLLYSGNTIYF
NA NA TRBJ1-1 TRBV19 TGTGCCAGTAGTATAGGTCGGGCAGGGATCACTGAAGCTTTCTTT CASSIGRAGITEAFF
NA NA TRBJ1-2 TRBV5-6 TGTGCCAGCAGCTTGCCCCTTAACAGCGGGACCTATGGCTACACCTTC CASSLPLNSGTYGYTF
NA NA TRBJ1-5 TRBV5-6 TGTGCCAGCAGCTGGGGAGATGGTCAGCCCCAGCATTTT CASSWGDGQPQHF
NA NA TRBJ1-2 TRBV9 TGTGCCAGCAGCGTTGATCCTGAGATCACCCCTTATGGCTACACCTTC CASSVDPEITPYGYTF